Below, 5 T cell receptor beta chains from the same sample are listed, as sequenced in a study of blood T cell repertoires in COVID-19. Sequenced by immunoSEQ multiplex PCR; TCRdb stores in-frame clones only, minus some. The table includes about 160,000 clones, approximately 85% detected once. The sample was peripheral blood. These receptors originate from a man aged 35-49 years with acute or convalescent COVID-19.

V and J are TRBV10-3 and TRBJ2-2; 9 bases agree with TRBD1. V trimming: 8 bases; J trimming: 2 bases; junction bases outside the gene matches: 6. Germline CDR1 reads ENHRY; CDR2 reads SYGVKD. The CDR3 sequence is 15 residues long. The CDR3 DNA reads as TGTGCCATCGGTCGACAGGGGGGAAACACCGGGGAGCTGTTTTTT. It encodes CAIGRQGGNTGELFF.

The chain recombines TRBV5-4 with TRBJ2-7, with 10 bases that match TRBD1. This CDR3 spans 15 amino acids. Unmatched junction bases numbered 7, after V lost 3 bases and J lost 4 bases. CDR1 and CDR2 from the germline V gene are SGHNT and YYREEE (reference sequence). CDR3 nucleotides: TGTGCCAGCAGCTCCGACAGGGGGCGAATTTACGAGCAGTACTTC. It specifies CASSSDRGRIYEQYF.

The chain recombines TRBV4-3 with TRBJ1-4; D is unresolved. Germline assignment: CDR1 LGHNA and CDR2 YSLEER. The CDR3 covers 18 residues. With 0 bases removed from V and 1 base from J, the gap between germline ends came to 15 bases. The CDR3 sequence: CASSQDPPPAGTNEKLFF. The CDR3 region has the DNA TGCGCCAGCAGCCAAGATCCCCCTCCTGCGGGAACTAATGAAAAACTGTTTTTT.

DNA for the CDR3: TGTGCCAGCAGCCCCTGGGGCCTCCAAGAGACCCAGTACTTC. Translating it yields CASSPWGLQETQYF. The chain employs TRBV6-2 or TRBV6-3 and TRBJ2-5; possibly TRBD1 for D (5 bases). The CDR3 totals 14 residues. V shed 6 bases and J shed 1 base, with 12 bases lying between them. Germline V gene data show CDR1 as MNHEY and CDR2 as SVGEGT.

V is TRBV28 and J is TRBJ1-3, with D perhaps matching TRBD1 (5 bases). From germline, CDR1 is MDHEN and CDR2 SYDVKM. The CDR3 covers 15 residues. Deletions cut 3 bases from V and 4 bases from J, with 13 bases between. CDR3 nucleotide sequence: TGTGCCAGCAGTTTCTCCAGGGTGGAAGGAAACACCATATATTTT. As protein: CASSFSRVEGNTIYF. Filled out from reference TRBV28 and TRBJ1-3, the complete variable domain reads DVKVTQSSRYLVKRTGEKVFLECVQDMDHENMFWYRQDPGLGLRLIYFSYDVKMKEKGDIPEGYSVSREKKERFSLILESASTNQTSMYLCASSFSRVEGNTIYFGEGSWLTVV.